The entry below gives a single T cell receptor beta chain sequence along with its context. This record comes from a study of blood T cell repertoires in COVID-19. On the study more broadly: Some COVID-19 samples were acute and others convalescent; all came from the United States, Italy and Spain. PBMCs, B-cell-depleted T cells, or T cells were the source of the cDNA or gDNA that made up the material.

Authors' data handling: Reference gene primer amplification gave nucleated cell count estimates. Sequenced by immunoSEQ multiplex PCR; TCRdb stores in-frame clones only, minus some. V and J calls and clone size come straight from that table; D and trimming were deduced from the DNA. The sample holds nearly 350,000 clones, about 87% seen once. It was during active infection that Seattle patients were enrolled and then longitudinally followed. The germline V gene encodes CDR1 LNHDA and CDR2 SQIVND (reference sequence). Trimming pared 8 bases from V and 0 bases from J, leaving 13 bases between. The CDR3 is 14 residues long.

The V gene is TRBV19, the J gene TRBJ1-1; a possible D gene is TRBD1 (6 bases). This TCR was recovered from a woman in her forties or fifties with COVID-19, enrolled during active disease. The source material was peripheral blood. DNA of the CDR3: TGTGCCAGTTCCTGGGGGGGGCTGAACACTGAAGCTTTCTTT. It is translated as CASSWGGLNTEAFF.